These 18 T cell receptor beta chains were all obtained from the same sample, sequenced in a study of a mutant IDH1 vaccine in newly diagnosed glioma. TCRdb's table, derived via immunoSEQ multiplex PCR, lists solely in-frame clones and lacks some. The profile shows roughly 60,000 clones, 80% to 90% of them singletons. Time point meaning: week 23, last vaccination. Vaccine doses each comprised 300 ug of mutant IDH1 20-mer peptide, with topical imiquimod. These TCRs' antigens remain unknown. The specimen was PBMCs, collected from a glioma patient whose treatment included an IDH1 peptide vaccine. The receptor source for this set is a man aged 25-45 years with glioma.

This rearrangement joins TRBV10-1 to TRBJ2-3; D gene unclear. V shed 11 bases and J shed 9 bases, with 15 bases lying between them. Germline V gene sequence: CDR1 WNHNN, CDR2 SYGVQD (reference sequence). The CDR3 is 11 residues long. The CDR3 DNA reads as TGCGCCCGCTCGGGCCGTGGCACGCAGTATTTT. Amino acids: CARSGRGTQYF.

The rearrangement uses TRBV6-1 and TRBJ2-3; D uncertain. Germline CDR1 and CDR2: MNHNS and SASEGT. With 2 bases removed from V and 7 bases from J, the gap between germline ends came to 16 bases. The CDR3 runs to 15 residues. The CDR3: CASSESPSSGHTQYF. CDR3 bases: TGTGCCAGCAGTGAATCTCCTTCGTCCGGGCATACGCAGTATTTT.

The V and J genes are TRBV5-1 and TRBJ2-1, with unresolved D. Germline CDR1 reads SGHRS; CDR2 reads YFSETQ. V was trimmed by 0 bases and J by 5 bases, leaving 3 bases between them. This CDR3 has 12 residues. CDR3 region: CASSLGNNEQFF. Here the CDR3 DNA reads TGCGCCAGCAGCTTGGGGAACAATGAGCAGTTCTTC. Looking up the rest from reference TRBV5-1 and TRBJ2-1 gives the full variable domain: KAGVTQTPRYLIKTRGQQVTLSCSPISGHRSVSWYQQTPGQGLQFLFEYFSETQRNKGNFPGRFSGRQFSNSRSEMNVSTLELGDSALYLCASSLGNNEQFFGPGTRLTVL.

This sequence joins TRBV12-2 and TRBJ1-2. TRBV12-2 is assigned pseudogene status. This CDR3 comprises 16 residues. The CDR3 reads CASRIGPPRKTYGYTF. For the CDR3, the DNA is TGTGCAAGTCGCATCGGACCTCCACGAAAGACCTATGGCTACACCTTC.

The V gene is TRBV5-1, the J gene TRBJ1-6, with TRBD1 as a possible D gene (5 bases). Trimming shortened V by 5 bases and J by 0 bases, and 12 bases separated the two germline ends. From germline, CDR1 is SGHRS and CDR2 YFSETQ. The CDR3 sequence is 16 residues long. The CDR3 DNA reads TGCGCCAGCAGTTCTGGGGGAAGCTCCTATAATTCACCCCTCCACTTT. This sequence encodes CASSSGGSSYNSPLHF. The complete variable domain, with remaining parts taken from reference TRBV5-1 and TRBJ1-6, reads KAGVTQTPRYLIKTRGQQVTLSCSPISGHRSVSWYQQTPGQGLQFLFEYFSETQRNKGNFPGRFSGRQFSNSRSEMNVSTLELGDSALYLCASSSGGSSYNSPLHFGNGTRLTVT.

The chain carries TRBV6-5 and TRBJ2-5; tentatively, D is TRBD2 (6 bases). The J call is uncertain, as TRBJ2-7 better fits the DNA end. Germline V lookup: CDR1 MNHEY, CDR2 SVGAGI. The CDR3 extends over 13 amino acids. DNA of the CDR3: TGTGCCAGCAGTGGGGGGTTTCCCTACGAGCAGTACTTC. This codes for CASSGGFPYEQYF.

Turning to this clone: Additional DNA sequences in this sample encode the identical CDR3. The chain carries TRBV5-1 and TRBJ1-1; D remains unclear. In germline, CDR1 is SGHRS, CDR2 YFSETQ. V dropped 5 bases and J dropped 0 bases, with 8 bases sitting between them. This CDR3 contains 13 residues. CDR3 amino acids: CASRGNLNTEAFF. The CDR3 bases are TGCGCCAGCAGGGGAAACCTGAACACTGAAGCTTTCTTT.

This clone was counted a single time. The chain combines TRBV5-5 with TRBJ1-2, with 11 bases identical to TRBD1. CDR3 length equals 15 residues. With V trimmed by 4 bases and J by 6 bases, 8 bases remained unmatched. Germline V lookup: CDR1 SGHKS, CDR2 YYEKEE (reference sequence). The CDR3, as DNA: TGTGCCAGCAGCGCGGACAGGGGGCGAGAAGATGGCTACACCTTC. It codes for CASSADRGREDGYTF.

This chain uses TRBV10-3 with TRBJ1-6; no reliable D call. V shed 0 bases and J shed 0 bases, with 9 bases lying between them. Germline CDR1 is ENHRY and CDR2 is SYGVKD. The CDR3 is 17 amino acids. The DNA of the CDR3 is TGTGCCATCAGTGAGTCACCCGCGAGCTCCTATAATTCACCCCTCCACTTT. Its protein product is CAISESPASSYNSPLHF.

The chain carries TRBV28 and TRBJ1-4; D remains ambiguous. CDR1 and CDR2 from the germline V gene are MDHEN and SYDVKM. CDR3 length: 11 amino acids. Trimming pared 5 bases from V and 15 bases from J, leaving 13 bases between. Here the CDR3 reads CASSATREVFF. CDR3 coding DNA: TGTGCCAGCAGTGCTACCCGGGAGGTGTTTTTT.

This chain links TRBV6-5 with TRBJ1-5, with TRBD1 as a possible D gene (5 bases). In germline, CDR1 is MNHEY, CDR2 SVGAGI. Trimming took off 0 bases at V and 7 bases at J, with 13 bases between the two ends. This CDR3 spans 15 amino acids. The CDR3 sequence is CASSYSGSGPQPQHF. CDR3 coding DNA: TGTGCCAGCAGTTACTCAGGTTCGGGACCCCAGCCCCAGCATTTT.

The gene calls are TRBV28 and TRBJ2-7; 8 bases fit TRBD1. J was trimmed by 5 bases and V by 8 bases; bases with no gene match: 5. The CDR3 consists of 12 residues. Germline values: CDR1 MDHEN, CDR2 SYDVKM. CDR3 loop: CASGTGSHEQYF. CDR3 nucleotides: TGTGCCAGCGGGACAGGTTCCCACGAGCAGTACTTC.

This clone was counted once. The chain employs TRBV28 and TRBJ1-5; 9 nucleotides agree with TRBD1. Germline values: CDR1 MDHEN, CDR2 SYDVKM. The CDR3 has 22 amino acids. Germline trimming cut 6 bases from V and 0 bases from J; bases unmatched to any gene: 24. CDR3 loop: CASSPHRGPLSFSFYSNQPQHF. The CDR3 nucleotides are TGTGCCAGCAGCCCTCACAGGGGGCCCTTATCCTTCTCCTTTTATAGCAATCAGCCCCAGCATTTT.

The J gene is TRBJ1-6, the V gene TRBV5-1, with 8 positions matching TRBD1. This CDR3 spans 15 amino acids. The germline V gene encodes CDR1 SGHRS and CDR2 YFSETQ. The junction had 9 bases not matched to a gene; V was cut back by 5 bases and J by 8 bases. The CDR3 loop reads CASSSTGARDSPLHF. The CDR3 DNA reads TGCGCCAGCAGTTCGACAGGGGCGCGGGATTCACCCCTCCACTTT.

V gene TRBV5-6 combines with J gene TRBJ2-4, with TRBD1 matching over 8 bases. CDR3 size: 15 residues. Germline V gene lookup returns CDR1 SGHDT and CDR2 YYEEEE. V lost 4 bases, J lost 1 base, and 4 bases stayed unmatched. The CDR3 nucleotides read TGTGCCAGCAGCGGACAGGGTACGGCCAAAAACATTCAGTACTTC. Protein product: CASSGQGTAKNIQYF.

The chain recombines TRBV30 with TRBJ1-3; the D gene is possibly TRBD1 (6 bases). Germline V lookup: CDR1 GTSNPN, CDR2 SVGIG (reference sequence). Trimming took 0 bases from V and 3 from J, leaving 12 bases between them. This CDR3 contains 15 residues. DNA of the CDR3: TGTGCCTGGAGTGTATTGGGGGCCGTTGGAAACACCATATATTTT. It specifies CAWSVLGAVGNTIYF.

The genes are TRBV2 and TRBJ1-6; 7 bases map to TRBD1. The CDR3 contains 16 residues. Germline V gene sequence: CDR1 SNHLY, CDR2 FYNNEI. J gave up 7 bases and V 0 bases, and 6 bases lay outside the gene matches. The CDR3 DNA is TGTGCCAGCAGTGAAGCATTGCAGGGGGGAAATTCACCCCTCCACTTT. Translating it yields CASSEALQGGNSPLHF.

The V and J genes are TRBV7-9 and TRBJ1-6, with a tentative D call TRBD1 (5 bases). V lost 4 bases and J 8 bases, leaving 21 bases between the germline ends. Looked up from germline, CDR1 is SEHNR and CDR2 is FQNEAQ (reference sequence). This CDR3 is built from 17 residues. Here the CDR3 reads CASSSKTGRLSDSPLHF. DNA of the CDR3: TGTGCCAGCAGCTCCAAAACAGGTCGCCTCTCTGATTCACCCCTCCACTTT. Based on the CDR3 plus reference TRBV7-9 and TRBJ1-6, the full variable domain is DTGVSQNPRHKITKRGQNVTFRCDPISEHNRLYWYRQTLGQGPEFLTYFQNEAQLEKSRLLSDRFSAERPKGSFSTLEIQRTEQGDSAMYLCASSSKTGRLSDSPLHFGNGTRLTVT.